These 15 T cell receptor beta chains were all obtained from the same sample, sequenced in a study of blood T cell repertoires in COVID-19. Clones were sequenced by immunoSEQ multiplex PCR, and TCRdb holds only the in-frame ones, with some missing. The data contain 350,000 to 450,000 clones, 86% of them singletons. Source material: peripheral blood. The source is a woman aged 55-69 years with COVID-19, enrolled during active disease.

This chain connects TRBV29-1 to TRBJ1-1, with 8 bases fitting TRBD1. V was pared by 7 bases and J by 5 bases, with 6 bases of the junction left unmatched. There are 12 residues in the CDR3. The V gene's germline CDR1 is SQVTM and CDR2 ANQGSEA. CDR3 protein: CSARDRLTEAFF. For the CDR3, the DNA is TGCAGCGCCCGGGACAGGCTAACTGAAGCTTTCTTT.

The rearrangement uses TRBV4-1 and TRBJ1-5; 8 positions match TRBD1. The J segment lost 2 bases and the V segment lost 4 bases, leaving 1 base of the junction unmatched. CDR3 size: 14 residues. Germline V gene lookup returns CDR1 MGHRA and CDR2 YSYEKL. DNA for the CDR3: TGCGCCAGCAGCCCGGGACAGGGCAATCAGCCCCAGCATTTT. This codes for CASSPGQGNQPQHF.

The chain is built from TRBV5-1 and TRBJ2-3, with D tentatively TRBD1 (5 bases). This CDR3 region has 14 residues. Germline V CDR1 and CDR2: SGHRS, YFSETQ. V shed 4 bases and J shed 2 bases, with 11 bases lying between them. The CDR3 DNA reads TGCGCCAGCAGCGTAGGACAAATCACAGATACGCAGTATTTT. It codes for CASSVGQITDTQYF.

This rearrangement joins TRBV2 to TRBJ1-2; D not resolved. V dropped 2 bases and J dropped 4 bases, with 5 bases sitting between them. CDR3 size: 12 residues. Per the germline V gene, CDR1 is SNHLY and CDR2 is FYNNEI. The CDR3 DNA follows: TGTGCCAGCAGTGAATCCAGCTATGGCTACACCTTC. Translated, it gives CASSESSYGYTF.

The chain has TRBV2 and TRBJ1-2, with 8 bases identical to TRBD1. Germline CDR1 reads SNHLY; CDR2 reads FYNNEI. There are 15 residues in the CDR3. Trimming at V came to 7 bases and at J to 2 bases, leaving 9 bases not matched to a gene. The CDR3 spells CASTPGQGLNYGYTF. The CDR3, as DNA: TGTGCCAGCACCCCCGGACAGGGATTAAACTATGGCTACACCTTC.

The rearrangement joins TRBV27 to TRBJ2-2, with 7 bases lining up with TRBD1. The CDR3 length is 17 residues. CDR1 is MNHEY and CDR2 is SMNVEV in the germline V gene (reference sequence). V trimming: 0 bases; J trimming: 0 bases; junction bases outside the gene matches: 4. The CDR3: CASSLSMGTANTGELFF. The CDR3 nucleotides are TGTGCCAGCAGTTTATCAATGGGGACAGCGAACACCGGGGAGCTGTTTTTT.

V is TRBV28 and J is TRBJ1-5; D unresolved. V was clipped by 2 bases and J by 0 bases, with 17 bases between them. Per the germline V gene, CDR1 is MDHEN and CDR2 is SYDVKM. The CDR3 loop spans 18 amino acids. Here the CDR3 DNA reads TGTGCCAGCAGTTTAGTGGGTGAGGAAACTTATAGCAATCAGCCCCAGCATTTT. Encoded protein: CASSLVGEETYSNQPQHF.

This chain joins TRBV7-8 and TRBJ2-5; 9 bases agree with TRBD2. This CDR3 spans 15 amino acids. The junction had 9 bases not matched to a gene; V was cut back by 5 bases and J by 5 bases. The germline V gene has CDR1 SGHVS and CDR2 FQNEAQ. The chain's CDR3 is CASSRGTSSRETQYF. In nucleotides, the CDR3 is TGTGCCAGCAGCCGAGGGACTAGCTCGCGGGAGACCCAGTACTTC.

This clone has a handful of counts. The chain recombines TRBV30 with TRBJ1-2; possibly TRBD1 for D (5 bases). From germline, CDR1 is GTSNPN and CDR2 SVGIG (reference sequence). The V gene lost 3 bases and the J gene lost 1 base, with 24 bases spanning the gap. The CDR3 covers 18 residues. The CDR3: CAWRDAPGSPTGNYGYTF. CDR3 bases: TGTGCCTGGAGGGATGCCCCAGGGTCGCCCACGGGTAACTATGGCTACACCTTC.

This clone came up once. This sequence joins TRBV4-2 and TRBJ1-5, with a tentative D call TRBD1 (6 bases). Trimming pared 2 bases from V and 5 bases from J, leaving 13 bases between. The CDR3 has 15 amino acids. The V gene's germline CDR1 is LGHNA and CDR2 YNFKEQ. The CDR3 bases are TGTGCCAGCAGCCAATCTTCGGACAGTTATCAGCCCCAGCATTTT. Protein sequence: CASSQSSDSYQPQHF.

The chain recombines TRBV4-1 with TRBJ1-6, with TRBD1 matching 8 bases. The CDR3 totals 16 residues. Germline-derived CDR1 and CDR2 are MGHRA and YSYEKL. Unmatched junction bases numbered 9, after V lost 4 bases and J lost 7 bases. CDR3: CASSLVGTGGNSPLHF. The CDR3 nucleotides are TGCGCCAGCAGCCTCGTCGGGACAGGTGGGAATTCACCCCTCCACTTT.

J is TRBJ2-7 and V is TRBV5-4, with TRBD1 matching 11 bases. Germline V gene data show CDR1 as SGHNT and CDR2 as YYREEE (reference sequence). The CDR3 totals 15 residues. The ends lost 9 bases at V and 5 bases at J; junction bases unmatched: 13. DNA for the CDR3: TGTGCCACCCACACCCCACCGGGACAGGGGGACGAGCAGTACTTC. Translation gives CATHTPPGQGDEQYF.

The gene calls are TRBV9 and TRBJ2-2; 7 bases fit TRBD2. The CDR3 contains 16 residues. The germline gives CDR1 SGDLS, CDR2 YYNGEE. V trimming: 6 bases; J trimming: 0 bases; junction bases outside the gene matches: 8. The CDR3 DNA is TGTGCCAGCACCGCCGACGGGGGGTCGAACACCGGGGAGCTGTTTTTT. Translating it yields CASTADGGSNTGELFF.

This rearrangement joins TRBV19 to TRBJ1-5; TRBD1 matches 8 bases. This CDR3 is 16 amino acids long. V lost 4 bases to trimming and J lost 3 bases; unmatched junction nucleotides: 8. Germline CDR1 reads LNHDA; CDR2 reads SQIVND (reference sequence). CDR3 sequence reads: CASSSRKDRVNQPQHF. The CDR3 DNA reads as TGTGCCAGTAGTAGTAGAAAGGACAGGGTCAATCAGCCCCAGCATTTT. Full variable domain (missing parts from reference TRBV19 and TRBJ1-5): DGGITQSPKYLFRKEGQNVTLSCEQNLNHDAMYWYRQDPGQGLRLIYYSQIVNDFQKGDIAEGYSVSREKKESFPLTVTSAQKNPTAFYLCASSSRKDRVNQPQHFGDGTRLSIL.

The J gene is TRBJ1-6, the V gene TRBV7-9; tentative D call: TRBD1 (6 bases). CDR1 is SEHNR, CDR2 FQNEAQ, per germline (reference sequence). V lost 1 base to trimming and J lost 5 bases, with 15 bases between them. This CDR3 comprises 17 residues. In nucleotides, the CDR3 is TGTGCCAGCAGCTTAGAAATCACAACAGGGCATAATTCACCCCTCCACTTT. It translates to CASSLEITTGHNSPLHF.